This T cell receptor (beta chain) stems from a study of control samples from healthy donors and cancer patients (TCRdb year 2020). The method was the immunoSEQ multiplex PCR assay. TCRdb mirrors the immuneACCESS table, restricted to in-frame sequences. Some clones are absent from its copies; in checked studies, under half trace to an unresolved V gene, and the reason for the others is unknown. This sample has about 26,000 clones in its table, and 82% of those were observed once. The ten most abundant clones make up about 25% of the sample. This clone was counted once. Its recognized antigen is unknown. There are no base qualities to consult, and no much larger clone falls within one base. CDR1 and CDR2 are drawn from the germline V gene (reference sequence): LNHNV, YYDKDF. V and J are trimmed by 1 base and 1 base, and the gene matches miss 4 bases of the junction. The CDR3 measures 17 amino acids from cysteine to phenylalanine. This entry keeps only the CDR3 DNA: 51 bases, framed from base 1.

The chain joins TRBV15 to TRBJ2-3; 11 bases in between match TRBD2. The clonotype was recovered from a man in his sixties with colorectal cancer. The specimen was PBMCs. The base sequence is TGTGCCACCAGCAGAGTCACTAGCGGGGGACGCACAGATACGCAGTATTTT. Translation gives CATSRVTSGGRTDTQYF.